Shown below are 16 T cell receptor beta chains from a single sample sequenced in a study of T cells after yellow fever vaccination. TCRdb reprocessed the 5' RACE reads with MiXCR, giving one entry per CDR3 protein. The data show more than 350,000 distinct CDR3 sequences, around 10% seen once. The sample was PBMCs, taken on the day of the first yellow fever vaccination. The receptors derive from a man between 18 and 29 years old who received the YFV17D yellow fever vaccine.

This clonotype was seen ten or more times. The chain links TRBV25-1 to TRBJ2-5; either TRBD1 or TRBD2 may supply D (5 bases each). V was pared by 5 bases and J by 5 bases, with 12 bases between. The length of the CDR3 is 13 residues. Germline V gene lookup returns CDR1 MGHDK and CDR2 SYGVNS. CDR3 region: CASSKRGPETQYF. For the CDR3, the DNA is TGTGCCAGCAGTAAACGGGGCCCGGAGACCCAGTACTTC.

This chain joins TRBV20-1 and TRBJ2-7, with D maybe TRBD2 (5 bases). V was clipped by 0 bases and J by 0 bases, with 9 bases between them. Germline V CDR1 and CDR2: DFQATT, SNEGSKA (reference sequence). The CDR3 is made up of 14 amino acids. DNA of the CDR3: TGCAGTGCTAGAGATTTAGACTACTCCTACGAGCAGTACTTC. Encoded protein: CSARDLDYSYEQYF.

This clonotype was seen just once. The V and J genes are TRBV5-6 and TRBJ1-2; D is ambiguous. V was pared by 1 base and J by 7 bases, with 11 bases between. The germline gives CDR1 SGHDT, CDR2 YYEEEE. CDR3 length: 13 amino acids. The CDR3 spells CASSLQGNRGYTF. DNA of the CDR3: TGTGCCAGCAGCTTGCAAGGGAACCGTGGCTACACCTTC.

This chain uses TRBV6-1 with TRBJ1-2, with D perhaps TRBD1 (5 bases). This CDR3 contains 14 residues. Germline assignment: CDR1 MNHNS and CDR2 SASEGT. V was trimmed by 3 bases and J by 6 bases, leaving 14 bases between them. The CDR3 nucleotides read TGTGCCAGCAGTGAGAGGCAGGGAAGGGATGGCTACACCTTC. Translating it yields CASSERQGRDGYTF.

This clonotype has just a few counts. The V gene is TRBV18, the J gene TRBJ2-2; D is unclear. Deletions cut 2 bases from V and 3 bases from J, with 7 bases between. CDR1 KGHSH and CDR2 LQKENI come from the germline V gene. The CDR3 loop spans 14 amino acids. The CDR3 DNA sequence: TGTGCCAGCTCACCAGCAGCATACACCGGGGAGCTGTTTTTT. Its protein product is CASSPAAYTGELFF.

A few counts support this clonotype. This chain joins TRBV10-3 and TRBJ2-1; D perhaps matches TRBD1 (5 bases). V was cut by 2 bases and J by 11 bases, with 7 bases left in between. The CDR3 covers 11 residues. The germline V gene has CDR1 ENHRY and CDR2 SYGVKD. The CDR3 bases are TGTGCCATCAGTGAGGACAGTCAGCAGTTCTTC. Translated, it gives CAISEDSQQFF.

This clonotype was recorded a few times. The rearrangement links TRBV7-8 to TRBJ2-3; D may be TRBD2 (5 bases). CDR1 and CDR2 from the germline V gene are SGHVS and FQNEAQ. The CDR3 sequence is 15 residues long. Deletions cut 8 bases from V and 3 bases from J, with 18 bases between. This CDR3 reads CASLGWVRTTDTQYF. CDR3 bases: TGTGCCAGCCTGGGTTGGGTGCGGACTACAGATACGCAGTATTTT. Combining the CDR3 with reference TRBV7-8 and TRBJ2-3 gives the whole variable domain GAGVSQSPRYKVAKRGQDVALRCDPISGHVSLFWYQQALGQGPEFLTYFQNEAQLDKSGLPSDRFFAERPEGSVSTLKIQRTQQEDSAVYLCASLGWVRTTDTQYFGPGTRLTVL.

V gene TRBV12-3 or TRBV12-4 combines with J gene TRBJ2-3, with a possible D match to TRBD2 (6 bases). Trimming removed 6 bases at V and 6 bases at J, with 25 bases between. The CDR3 runs 17 residues. CDR3 sequence: CASSRPSGRTGMDTQYF. CDR3 DNA: TGTGCCAGCAGCCGCCCAAGTGGGAGGACGGGGATGGATACGCAGTATTTT.

A few counts support this clonotype. The chain is built from TRBV18 and TRBJ2-1; 9 nucleotides line up with TRBD1. Germline V CDR1 and CDR2: KGHSH, LQKENI. The J segment lost 3 bases and the V segment lost 1 base, leaving 10 bases of the junction unmatched. The CDR3 spans 18 residues. CDR3 residues: CASSPRDREDFGYNEQFF. As DNA, the CDR3 is TGTGCCAGCTCACCACGGGACAGGGAAGATTTTGGCTACAATGAGCAGTTCTTC.

The V call is TRBV9, the J call TRBJ1-6, with a possible D match to TRBD1 (5 bases). Germline assignment: CDR1 SGDLS and CDR2 YYNGEE. Trimming removed 3 bases from V and 7 bases from J, with 20 bases in between. There are 17 residues in the CDR3. DNA of the CDR3: TGTGCCAGCAGCGCAACGCCAGGGAACGTTAAAAATTCACCCCTCCACTTT. Translation gives CASSATPGNVKNSPLHF.

The chain combines TRBV7-6 with TRBJ1-2; D gene uncertain. The CDR3 contains 14 residues. Germline V lookup: CDR1 SGHVS, CDR2 FNYEAQ. V was cut by 1 base and J by 8 bases, with 14 bases left in between. The CDR3 here is CASSLGQTGMGYTF. CDR3 coding DNA: TGTGCCAGCAGCTTAGGGCAGACTGGCATGGGCTACACCTTC.

The chain employs TRBV6-2 or TRBV6-3 and TRBJ2-5; D is perhaps TRBD1 (6 bases). Germline values: CDR1 MNHEY, CDR2 SVGEGT. This CDR3 has 16 residues. Deletions cut 1 base from V and 5 bases from J, with 17 bases between. The CDR3 DNA is TGTGCCAGCAGTTACTGGACAGCCCCCAATGGGGAGACCCAGTACTTC. The encoded protein is CASSYWTAPNGETQYF.

The chain combines TRBV19 with TRBJ2-7, with D perhaps matching TRBD2 (5 bases). The CDR3 runs 13 residues. Trimming cost V 4 bases and J 4 bases, with 11 bases left between them. Germline V gives CDR1 LNHDA, CDR2 SQIVND (reference sequence). Here the CDR3 reads CASSTLSGYEQYF. The CDR3 nucleotides read TGTGCCAGTAGTACCCTTTCGGGGTACGAGCAGTACTTC.

The chain combines TRBV6-2 or TRBV6-3 with TRBJ2-2; 11 nucleotides match TRBD2. Germline V gene sequence: CDR1 MNHEY, CDR2 SVGEGT. The J segment lost 0 bases and the V segment lost 2 bases, leaving 11 bases of the junction unmatched. The CDR3 length is 20 residues. The CDR3 reads CASSYPPTSGGRPNTGELFF. For the CDR3, the DNA is TGTGCCAGCAGTTACCCCCCTACTAGCGGGGGTCGTCCGAACACCGGGGAGCTGTTTTTT.

The chain uses TRBV9 and TRBJ2-3, with a possible D match to TRBD1 (5 bases). Per the germline V gene, CDR1 is SGDLS and CDR2 is YYNGEE. This CDR3 region has 13 residues. V was cut by 3 bases and J by 5 bases, with 10 bases left in between. This CDR3 reads CASSGGPEDTQYF. The CDR3 DNA is TGTGCCAGCAGCGGGGGCCCCGAAGATACGCAGTATTTT. The variable domain in full, completed from reference TRBV9 and TRBJ2-3, reads DSGVTQTPKHLITATGQRVTLRCSPRSGDLSVYWYQQSLDQGLQFLIQYYNGEERAKGNILERFSAQQFPDLHSELNLSSLELGDSALYFCASSGGPEDTQYFGPGTRLTVL.

The chain combines TRBV4-1 with TRBJ1-2; D unclear. Germline lookup yields CDR1 MGHRA and CDR2 YSYEKL. V was clipped by 1 base and J by 4 bases, with 13 bases between them. This CDR3 is 15 amino acids long. The CDR3 sequence: CASSQVPPYSYGYTF. Here the CDR3 DNA reads TGCGCCAGCAGCCAAGTCCCCCCTTACTCCTATGGCTACACCTTC.